This TCR beta chain emerged from a study of identifying expanded T cells in peripheral blood. This CDR3 is built from 13 residues. Trimming left V 6 bases short and J 1 base short, with 7 bases between. Per the germline V gene, CDR1 is LNHDA and CDR2 is SQIVND (reference sequence). Study conclusions and caveats: Over around two and four weeks, about 15 and 19 clones changed, versus approximately 1.2 between replicates.

Profiled with immunoSEQ multiplex PCR; TCRdb holds only in-frame clones, not every one. There are about 52,000 clones in the sample; 65% to 90% occur only once, and 13% to 15% lies in the top ten. Comments on this clone: Its antigen remains unidentified.

During the collection period, no donor immune events like infections were recorded. V and J are TRBV19 and TRBJ1-5, with no clear D. The sequence derives from a person aged 18-69 years in good health. Specimen: blood. CDR3 amino acids: CASRGGSNQPQHF. CDR3 coding DNA: TGTGCCAGTAGAGGAGGGAGCAATCAGCCCCAGCATTTT.